These 10 T cell receptor beta chains came from one sample sequenced in a study of CD8+CD57+ T cells in acquired aplastic anemia. Sequencing was done on patients that had shown CD8+CD57+ cell expansion by flow cytometry. It was genomic DNA that served as the template for profiling TCR beta VDJ and CDR3. From the reads, TCRdb called clonotypes with MiXCR, one entry per CDR3 protein. The table shows approximately 180,000 distinct CDR3 sequences, with about 60% occurring only once. Source material: sorted CD4+, CD8+, or CD8+CD57+ T cells (not recorded which) from PBMCs. The receptors here all came from a human donor with aplastic anemia.

The chain has TRBV4-1 and TRBJ1-2; 8 nucleotides line up with TRBD1. With V trimmed by 0 bases and J by 4 bases, 4 bases remained unmatched. Germline loops: CDR1 MGHRA, CDR2 YSYEKL. The CDR3 is made up of 15 amino acids. DNA for the CDR3: TGCGCCAGCAGCCAAGAGACAGGGGATGGCTATGGCTACACCTTC. Translating it yields CASSQETGDGYGYTF.

This clonotype was seen more than once but under ten times. The CDR3, as DNA: TGCAGTGCTAGCCGAGGAGAAGAGACCCAGTACTTC. Amino acid sequence: CSASRGEETQYF. The chain is built from TRBV20-1 and TRBJ2-5; D is undetermined. CDR3 length: 12 residues. The germline gives CDR1 DFQATT, CDR2 SNEGSKA (reference sequence). With 3 bases removed from V and 3 bases from J, the gap between germline ends came to 8 bases.

The chain combines TRBV11-2 with TRBJ2-3, with D perhaps being TRBD1 or TRBD2 (5 bases each). This CDR3 spans 14 amino acids. Germline V gives CDR1 SGHAT, CDR2 FQNNGV. Trimming removed 6 bases at V and 6 bases at J, with 16 bases between. This CDR3 is CASSRPGTGDTQYF. The CDR3 nucleotides are TGTGCCAGCAGTCGCCCGGGGACGGGGGATACGCAGTATTTT.

The chain has TRBV2 and TRBJ1-1; 7 nucleotides agree with TRBD1. Trimming at V came to 8 bases and at J to 6 bases, leaving 15 bases not matched to a gene. This CDR3 has 15 amino acids. Germline V gives CDR1 SNHLY, CDR2 FYNNEI. CDR3 DNA sequence: TGTGCCAGCGGTACGACCCCAGGGGGGTTCTCTGAAGCTTTCTTT. Amino acids: CASGTTPGGFSEAFF.

V and J are TRBV20-1 and TRBJ2-1, with 7 positions matching TRBD1. The trim removed 4 bases at V and 7 bases at J, leaving 10 bases unmatched. CDR1 and CDR2 (germline): DFQATT, SNEGSKA (reference sequence). The CDR3 runs to 14 residues. CDR3 amino acids: CSAILPDRVNEQFF. In nucleotides, the CDR3 is TGCAGTGCTATCCTTCCAGACAGGGTAAATGAGCAGTTCTTC.

This chain connects TRBV9 to TRBJ2-7, with TRBD2 as a possible D gene (5 bases). CDR1 is SGDLS and CDR2 is YYNGEE in the germline V gene. Trimming cost V 2 bases and J 4 bases, with 10 bases left between them. The CDR3 loop spans 13 amino acids. In DNA form, the CDR3 reads TGTGCCAGCAGCGTCGAGGGTTCGTACGAGCAGTACTTC. As protein: CASSVEGSYEQYF.

CDR3 nucleotides: TGTGCCAGCAGCAACCGACGAGCGGGGGGTGAAGCTTTCTTT. It specifies CASSNRRAGGEAFF. The chain combines TRBV11-2 with TRBJ1-1, with TRBD1 as a possible D gene (5 bases). Germline V lookup: CDR1 SGHAT, CDR2 FQNNGV. The CDR3 spans 14 residues. Trimming removed 5 bases from V and 7 bases from J, with 17 bases in between.

About this clonotype itself: One end of the junction does not line up with germline, which may come from a read error. This chain connects TRBV7-8 to TRBJ1-1; 10 positions agree with TRBD1. This CDR3 comprises 15 residues. CDR1 SGHVS and CDR2 FQNEAQ come from the germline V gene. CDR3 sequence: CASSPPRTGGTETFF. For the CDR3, the DNA is TGTGCCAGCAGCCCACCCAGGACAGGGGGGACTGAAACTTTCTTT.

The V gene is TRBV7-6, the J gene TRBJ2-7; a possible D gene is TRBD2 (7 bases). The CDR3 contains 16 residues. The germline V gene has CDR1 SGHVS and CDR2 FNYEAQ. Trimming removed 1 base at V and 5 bases at J, with 18 bases between. CDR3 residues: CASSLGGGQGPDEQYF. The CDR3 DNA is TGTGCCAGCAGCTTAGGGGGAGGGCAGGGGCCGGACGAGCAGTACTTC.

The rearrangement links TRBV7-9 to TRBJ2-2, with D perhaps matching TRBD2 (5 bases). In germline, CDR1 is SEHNR, CDR2 FQNEAQ (reference sequence). Trimming removed 4 bases from V and 5 bases from J, with 14 bases in between. The CDR3 is made up of 15 amino acids. CDR3: CASSSRRPGTGELFF. The CDR3 coding sequence is TGTGCCAGCAGCTCCCGCCGGCCGGGGACCGGGGAGCTGTTTTTT.